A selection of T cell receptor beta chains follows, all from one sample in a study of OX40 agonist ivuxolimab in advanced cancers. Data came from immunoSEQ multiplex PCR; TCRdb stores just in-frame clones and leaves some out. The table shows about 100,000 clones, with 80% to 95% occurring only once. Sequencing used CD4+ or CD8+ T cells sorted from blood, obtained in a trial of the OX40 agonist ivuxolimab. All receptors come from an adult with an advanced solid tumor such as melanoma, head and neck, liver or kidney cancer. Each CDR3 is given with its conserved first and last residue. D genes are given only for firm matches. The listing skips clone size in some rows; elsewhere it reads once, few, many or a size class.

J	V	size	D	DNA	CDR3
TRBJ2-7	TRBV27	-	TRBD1	TGTGCCAGCAGTTTCTTTTTCTCCCCGACAGGGATGGGCGAGCAGTACTTC	CASSFFFSPTGMGEQYF
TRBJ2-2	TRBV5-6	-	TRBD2	TGTGCCAGCAGCCCACCTCGGACTAGGGCCACCGGGGAGCTGTTTTTT	CASSPPRTRATGELFF
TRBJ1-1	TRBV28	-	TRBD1	TGTGCCAGCACCATCCCCAGGGGGGGATACACTGAAGCTTTCTTT	CASTIPRGGYTEAFF
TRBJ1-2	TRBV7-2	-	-	TGTGCCAGCAGCTTAGGACAGGCCATGGGCTATGGCTACACCTTC	CASSLGQAMGYGYTF
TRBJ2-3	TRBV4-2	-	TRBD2	TGTGCCAGCAGCTATCTGGCGGGAGTCACCACGGATACGCAGTATTTT	CASSYLAGVTTDTQYF
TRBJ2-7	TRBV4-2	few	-	TGTGCCAGCAGCCAAGGGGCAGGGGCCCGAGGGCAGTACTTC	CASSQGAGARGQYF
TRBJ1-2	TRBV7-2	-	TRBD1	TGTGCCAGCAGCTTAGCGCCTCCGGGACAGGGCCGAAACTATGGCTACACCTTC	CASSLAPPGQGRNYGYTF
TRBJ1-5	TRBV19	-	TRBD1	TGTGCCAGTAGTACAGGGGGCCGTCAGCCCCAGCATTTT	CASSTGGRQPQHF
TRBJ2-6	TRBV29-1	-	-	TGCAGCGTTGCCTCTGGGGCCAACGTCCTGACTTTC	CSVASGANVLTF
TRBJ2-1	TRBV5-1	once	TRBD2	TGCGCCAGCAGCTTGGCCTTGGGGGGAGGGCCGGAGAATGAGCAGTTCTTC	CASSLALGGGPENEQFF
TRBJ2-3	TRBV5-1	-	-	TGCGCCAGCAGCTTGGGGCAGATCACAGATACGCAGTATTTT	CASSLGQITDTQYF
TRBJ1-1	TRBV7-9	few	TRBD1	TGTGCCAGCAGCTCCAGGGGGCCGGGAACTGAAGCTTTCTTT	CASSSRGPGTEAFF
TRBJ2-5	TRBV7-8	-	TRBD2	TGTGCCACCACGAAGATTGGGACTAGCGGCCAAGAGACCCAGTACTTC	CATTKIGTSGQETQYF
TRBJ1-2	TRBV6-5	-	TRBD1	TGTGCCAGCAGGAGATCGACAGGGACTGTTGCTGGCTACACCTTC	CASRRSTGTVAGYTF
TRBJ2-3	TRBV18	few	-	TGTGCCAGCTCACCGGGGACACAGGCGACGTACAGTACGCAGTATTTT	CASSPGTQATYSTQYF
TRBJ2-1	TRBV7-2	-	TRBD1	TGTGCCAGCAGCGAAGCCGGGACAGCCTATTACAATGAGCAGTTCTTC	CASSEAGTAYYNEQFF
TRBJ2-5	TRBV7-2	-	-	TGTGCCAGCAGCTTAGCGGGCAGTAGAGAGACCCAGTACTTC	CASSLAGSRETQYF
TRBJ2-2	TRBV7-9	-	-	TGTGCCAGCAGCTCGAACACCGGGGAGCTGTTTTTT	CASSSNTGELFF
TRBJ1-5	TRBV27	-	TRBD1	TGTGCCAGCAGCTCCCTACAGGGGTTTAGGGGCAATCAGCCCCAGCATTTT	CASSSLQGFRGNQPQHF
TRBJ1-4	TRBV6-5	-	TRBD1	TGTGCCAGCCGTTTACAGGGGAATGAAAAACTGTTTTTT	CASRLQGNEKLFF
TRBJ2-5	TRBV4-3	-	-	TGCGCCAGCAGCCAAGATAGGGGAGAGACCCAGTACTTC	CASSQDRGETQYF
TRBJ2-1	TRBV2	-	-	TGTGCCAGCGCCTCAGTGGCGCTGGGCAATCGCAATGAGCAGTTCTTC	CASASVALGNRNEQFF
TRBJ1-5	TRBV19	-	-	TGTGCCAGTACTAGAGCGGCGGCGGTCGTTGAGCCCCAGCATTTT	CASTRAAAVVEPQHF
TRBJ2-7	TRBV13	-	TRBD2	TGTGCCAGCAGCCAAGCGGGAGTAGAAGATTACGAGCAGTACTTC	CASSQAGVEDYEQYF
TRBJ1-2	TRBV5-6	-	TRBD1	TGTGCCAGCAGCACGGACAGGGGCCACGGCTACACCTTC	CASSTDRGHGYTF
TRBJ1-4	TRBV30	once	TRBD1	TGTGCCTGGTCAGACCGGGACAGCCTAAAACTGTTTTTT	CAWSDRDSLKLFF
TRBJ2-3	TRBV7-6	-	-	TGTGCCAGCAGCTTAGAAGCGGCCCGCACAGATACGCAGTATTTT	CASSLEAARTDTQYF
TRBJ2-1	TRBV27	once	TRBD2	TGTGCCAGCAGCGGGACTAGCATAGACAATGAGCAGTTCTTC	CASSGTSIDNEQFF
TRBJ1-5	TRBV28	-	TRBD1	TGTGCCAGCAGTTGGACAGGGAGGTCGAGTCAGCCCCAGCATTTT	CASSWTGRSSQPQHF
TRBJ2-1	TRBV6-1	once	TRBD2	TGTGCCAGCAGTGAAAGGCTCTCGACTAGCGGGACATTCAATGAGCAGTTCTTC	CASSERLSTSGTFNEQFF
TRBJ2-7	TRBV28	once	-	TGTGCCAGCAGCTCCAAGATTATGGAGGTCCACGAGCAGTACTTC	CASSSKIMEVHEQYF
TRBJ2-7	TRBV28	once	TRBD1	TGTGCCACCCGGACAGGGAACTCCTACGAGCAGTACTTC	CATRTGNSYEQYF
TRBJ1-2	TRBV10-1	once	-	TGCGCCAGCCCCCCGAAAACCGCCGCCTGTCTGACTTATGGCTACACCTTC	CASPPKTAACLTYGYTF
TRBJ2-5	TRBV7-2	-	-	TGTGCCAGCAGCCAACGACACGAAGAGACCCAGTACTTC	CASSQRHEETQYF
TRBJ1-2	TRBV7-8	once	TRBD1	TGTGCCAGCAGCCGAAACCGGGACAGGGTGGGCGGCTACACCTTC	CASSRNRDRVGGYTF
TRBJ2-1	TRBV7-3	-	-	TGTGCCAGCAGCTCATCGGGCGGAAATGAGCAGTTCTTC	CASSSSGGNEQFF
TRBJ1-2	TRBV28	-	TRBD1	TGTGCCAGCAGGCCACCGGGACAGGGACGGGGCTACACCTTC	CASRPPGQGRGYTF
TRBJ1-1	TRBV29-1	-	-	TGCAGCGGGTACGGGGGGATGAACACTGAAGCTTTCTTT	CSGYGGMNTEAFF
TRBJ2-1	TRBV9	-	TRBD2	TGTGCCAGCAGCGTAGTTGGACTAGCGGGAGGGGTTGAGAATGAGCAGTTCTTC	CASSVVGLAGGVENEQFF
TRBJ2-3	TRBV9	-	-	TGTGCCAGCAGCTCCGGAGCGGGCGTCGGCACAGATACGCAGTATTTT	CASSSGAGVGTDTQYF
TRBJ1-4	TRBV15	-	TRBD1	TGTGCCACCAGCAGAGATGCCAGGGGGGAAAAACTGTTTTTT	CATSRDARGEKLFF
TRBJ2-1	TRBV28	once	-	TGTGCCAGCATGACTGGGACTTATGAGCAGTTCTTC	CASMTGTYEQFF
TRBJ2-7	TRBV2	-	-	TGTGCCAGCAGTGGTAACTCCTACGAGCAGTACTTC	CASSGNSYEQYF
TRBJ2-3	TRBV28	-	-	TGTGCCAGCAGTTCCCCCCGGGGGCAGAGCACAGATACGCAGTATTTT	CASSSPRGQSTDTQYF
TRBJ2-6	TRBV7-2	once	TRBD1	TGTGCCAGCAGCTTGGACAGGTTCTCTGGGGCCAACGTCCTGACTTTC	CASSLDRFSGANVLTF
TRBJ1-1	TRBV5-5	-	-	TGTGCCAGCAGCGGAACGGGGCCCAGAAAAAACACTGAAGCTTTCTTT	CASSGTGPRKNTEAFF